This T cell receptor (beta chain) appears in the sequencing data of a study of cytomegalovirus exposure and HLA in healthy donors. The CDR3 spans 15 residues. The germline V gene encodes CDR1 SEHNR and CDR2 FQNEAQ (reference sequence). V shed 2 bases, J shed 4 bases, and the junction held 7 bases outside the gene matches. A multiplex PCR was run with 60 Vbeta primers and 13 Jbeta primers. Method: immunoSEQ multiplex PCR; TCRdb's copy keeps in-frame clones and lacks some. Here the sample spans roughly 110,000 clones, more than 75% being singletons. Sequencing was carried out using PBMCs. V and J are TRBV7-9 and TRBJ2-7; TRBD1 matches 8 bases. This clonotype was sampled from a woman aged 40 to 50 in good health and CMV-seropositive. CDR3 region: CASSLRGTGPYEQYF. The CDR3 nucleotides read TGTGCCAGCAGCTTACGAGGGACAGGACCTTACGAGCAGTACTTC.